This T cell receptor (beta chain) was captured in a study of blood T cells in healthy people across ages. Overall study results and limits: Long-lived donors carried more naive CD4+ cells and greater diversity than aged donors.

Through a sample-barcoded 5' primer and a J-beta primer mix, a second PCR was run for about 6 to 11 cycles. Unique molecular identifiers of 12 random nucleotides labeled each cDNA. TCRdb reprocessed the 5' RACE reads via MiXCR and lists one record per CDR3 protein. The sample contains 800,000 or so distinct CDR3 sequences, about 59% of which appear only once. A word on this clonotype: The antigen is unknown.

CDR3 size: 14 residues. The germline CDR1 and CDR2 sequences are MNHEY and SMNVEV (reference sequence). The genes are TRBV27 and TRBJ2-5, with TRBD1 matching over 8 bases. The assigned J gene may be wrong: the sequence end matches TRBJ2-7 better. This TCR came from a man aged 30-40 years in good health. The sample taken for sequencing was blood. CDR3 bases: TGTGCCAGCAGTTTTAACAGGGGGTTCTACGAGCAGTACTTC. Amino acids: CASSFNRGFYEQYF.